This TCR beta chain came from a study of T-cell reconstitution after alpha-beta-depleted transplantation in children. Remarks on this clonotype: Its antigen remains unidentified.

Study results and caveats: T-cell numbers and diversity, one year after transplant, stemmed largely from T cells that were newly produced. Reportedly, only several hundred clones from non-depleted graft cells drove alpha-beta T-cell counts at about two months.

Unique molecular identifiers tagged the TCRbeta library. TCRdb re-called the PCR reads with MiXCR, one entry per CDR3 protein. The table lists 700,000 or so distinct CDR3 sequences, 13% of them singletons, with roughly 0.77% in the top ten. This sample comprised PBMCs, obtained before TCRalphabeta/CD19-depleted stem cell transplant. The clonotype was recovered from a girl aged 2-10 years with congenital amegakaryocytic thrombocytopenia, due to receive a stem cell transplant.

Written as DNA, the CDR3 is TGCAGCGTTTTAGCGGGAGTACGGGAGCAGTACTTC. Encoded protein: CSVLAGVREQYF. The V and J genes are TRBV29-1 and TRBJ2-7, with TRBD2 matching 9 bases. From germline, CDR1 is SQVTM and CDR2 ANQGSEA. The CDR3 runs 12 residues. The trim removed 5 bases at V and 7 bases at J, leaving 6 bases unmatched.